Listed here are 3 T cell receptor beta chains from one sample, sequenced in a study of response to subunit inactivated influenza vaccine. TCRdb recomputed calls from the RT-PCR reads with MiXCR, one row per CDR3 protein. The sample has more than 600,000 distinct CDR3 sequences, around a sixth seen once. Sequenced material: PBMCs from blood, taken about 5 days after vaccination. The origin of the receptors is a man between 45 and 60 years old who received an inactivated influenza vaccine.

This clonotype has only a few counts. V is TRBV7-6 and J is TRBJ2-7, with 7 nucleotides matching TRBD1. The V and J ends lost 2 bases and 4 bases, in that order; junction bases with no gene match: 5. From germline, CDR1 is SGHVS and CDR2 FNYEAQ. CDR3 size: 14 residues. The CDR3 bases are TGTGCCAGCAGCTTAACACCGACAGGGTACGAGCAGTACTTC. It translates to CASSLTPTGYEQYF. The complete variable domain, with remaining parts taken from reference TRBV7-6 and TRBJ2-7, reads GAGVSQSPRYKVTKRGQDVALRCDPISGHVSLYWYRQALGQGPEFLTYFNYEAQQDKSGLPNDRFSAERPEGSISTLTIQRTEQRDSAMYRCASSLTPTGYEQYFGPGTRLTVT.

V gene TRBV28 combines with J gene TRBJ2-3; 9 nucleotides match TRBD1. The CDR3 has 15 residues. V dropped 3 bases and J dropped 1; count of bases not matched to a gene: 2. Germline lookup yields CDR1 MDHEN and CDR2 SYDVKM. The CDR3 loop is CASSLWDRGTDTQYF. CDR3 nucleotides: TGTGCCAGCAGTTTGTGGGACAGGGGCACAGATACGCAGTATTTT.

V usage is TRBV4-3 and J usage is TRBJ2-1; maybe TRBD1 (6 bases). Germline CDR1 reads LGHNA; CDR2 reads YSLEER. The CDR3 extends over 16 amino acids. The ends were cut back, 3 bases at V and 2 bases at J, with 14 bases in the middle. The CDR3 DNA follows: TGCGCCAGCAGCCAGGCGGACAGCTTAACCTACAATGAGCAGTTCTTC. Its protein is CASSQADSLTYNEQFF.